The clone carrying this T cell receptor (beta chain) was detected many times. Its antigen remains unknown. The source of the sample is a study of CD8+CD57+ T cells in acquired aplastic anemia. Profiling that covered TCR beta VDJ and CDR3 relied on genomic DNA as its template. One entry per CDR3 protein, called by TCRdb with MiXCR from the reads. The sample lists around 150,000 distinct CDR3 sequences, more than 40% occurring once. Study-level findings and limits: Shared by patients and controls, roughly 28 CD8+ CDR3s were abundant in patients. Statistical testing detected no significant gap in CD8+ Simpson's diversity between patients and controls.

CD8+CD57+ cell expansion, shown by flow cytometry, had occurred in the patients selected for sequencing. Each patient had severe acquired aplastic anemia. The receptor was isolated from a human donor with aplastic anemia. Input material: sorted CD4+, CD8+, or CD8+CD57+ T cells (not recorded which) from PBMCs.

CDR3 residues: CASRGTDSNQPQHF. As DNA, the CDR3 is TGTGCCAGCAGGGGGACAGATAGCAATCAGCCCCAGCATTTT. This chain uses TRBV6-1 with TRBJ1-5; 7 bases agree with TRBD1. The junction had 2 bases not matched to a gene; V was cut back by 6 bases and J by 0 bases. Germline CDR1 MNHNS, CDR2 SASEGT. This CDR3 has 14 amino acids.